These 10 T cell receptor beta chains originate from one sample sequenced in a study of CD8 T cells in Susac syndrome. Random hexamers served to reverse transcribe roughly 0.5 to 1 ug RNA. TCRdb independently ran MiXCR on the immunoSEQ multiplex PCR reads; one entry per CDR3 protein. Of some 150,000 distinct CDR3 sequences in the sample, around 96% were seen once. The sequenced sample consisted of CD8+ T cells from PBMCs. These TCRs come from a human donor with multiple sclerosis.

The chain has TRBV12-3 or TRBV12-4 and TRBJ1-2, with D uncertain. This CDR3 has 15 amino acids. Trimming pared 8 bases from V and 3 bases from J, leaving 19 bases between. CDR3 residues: CASLPTQSPDYGYTF. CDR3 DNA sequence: TGTGCCAGCCTCCCAACACAGAGCCCTGACTATGGCTACACCTTC.

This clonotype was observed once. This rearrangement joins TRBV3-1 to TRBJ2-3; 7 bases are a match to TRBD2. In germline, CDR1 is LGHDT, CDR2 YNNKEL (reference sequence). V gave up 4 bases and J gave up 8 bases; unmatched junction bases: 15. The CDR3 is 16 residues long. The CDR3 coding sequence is TGTGCCAGCAGCCCCGGTTCGCGGGGGTACTATGGTACGCAGTATTTT. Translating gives CASSPGSRGYYGTQYF.

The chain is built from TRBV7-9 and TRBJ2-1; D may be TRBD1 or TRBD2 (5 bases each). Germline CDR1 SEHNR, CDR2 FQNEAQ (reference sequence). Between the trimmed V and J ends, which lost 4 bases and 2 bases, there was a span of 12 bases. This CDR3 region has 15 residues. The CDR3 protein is CASSSGTTTYNEQFF. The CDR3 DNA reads TGTGCCAGCAGCTCCGGGACCACCACCTACAATGAGCAGTTCTTC.

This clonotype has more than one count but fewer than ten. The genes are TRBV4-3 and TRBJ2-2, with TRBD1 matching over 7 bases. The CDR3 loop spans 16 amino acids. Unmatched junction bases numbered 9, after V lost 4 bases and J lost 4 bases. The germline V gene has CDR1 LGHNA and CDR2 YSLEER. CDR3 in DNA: TGCGCCAGCAGCCGGGGAATCGGGACAGCCACCGGGGAGCTGTTTTTT. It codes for CASSRGIGTATGELFF.

The CDR3 DNA sequence: TGTGCCAGCACCACAGTCTTGGGCTACGAGCAGTACTTC. Protein sequence: CASTTVLGYEQYF. This sequence joins TRBV27 and TRBJ2-7; no definite D call. CDR3 size: 13 residues. The germline V and J ends were trimmed by 7 bases and 3 bases, with 13 bases remaining between them. Per the germline V gene, CDR1 is MNHEY and CDR2 is SMNVEV (reference sequence).

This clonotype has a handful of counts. The DNA for the CDR3 is TGTGCCAGCAGCCCCCCCGGGACAGGTTTATGGGAGCAGTACTTC. Its translation is CASSPPGTGLWEQYF. The V and J genes are TRBV7-6 and TRBJ2-7, with 8 positions matching TRBD1. This CDR3 spans 15 amino acids. The germline V gene encodes CDR1 SGHVS and CDR2 FNYEAQ. V shed 5 bases, J shed 7 bases, and the junction held 13 bases outside the gene matches.

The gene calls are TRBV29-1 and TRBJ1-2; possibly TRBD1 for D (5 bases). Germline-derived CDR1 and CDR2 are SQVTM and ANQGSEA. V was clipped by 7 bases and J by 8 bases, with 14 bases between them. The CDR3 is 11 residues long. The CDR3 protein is CSALPREGYTF. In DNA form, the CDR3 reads TGCAGCGCCCTCCCCAGGGAAGGCTACACCTTC.

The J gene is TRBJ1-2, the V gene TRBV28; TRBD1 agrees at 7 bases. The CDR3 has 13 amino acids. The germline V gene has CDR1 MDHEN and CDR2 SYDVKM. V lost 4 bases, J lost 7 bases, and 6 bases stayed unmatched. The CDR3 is CASSYRGLSGYTF. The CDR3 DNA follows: TGTGCCAGCAGTTATAGGGGGCTGTCTGGCTACACCTTC.

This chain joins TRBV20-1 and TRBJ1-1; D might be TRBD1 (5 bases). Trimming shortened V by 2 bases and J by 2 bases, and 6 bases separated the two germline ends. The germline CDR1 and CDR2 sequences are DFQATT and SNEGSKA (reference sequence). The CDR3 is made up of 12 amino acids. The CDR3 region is CSARQGNTEAFF. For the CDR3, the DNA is TGCAGTGCTAGACAGGGAAACACTGAAGCTTTCTTT.

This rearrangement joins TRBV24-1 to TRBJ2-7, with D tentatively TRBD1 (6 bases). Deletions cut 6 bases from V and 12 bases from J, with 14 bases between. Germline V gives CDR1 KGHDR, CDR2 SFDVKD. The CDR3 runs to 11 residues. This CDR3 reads CATSRAGDVYF. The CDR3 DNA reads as TGTGCCACCAGTAGGGCAGGGGATGTGTACTTC.